This entry concerns a single T cell receptor beta chain. Participants reported their clinical history, and cohort assignment relied on those reports. The entry originates in a study of blood T cell repertoires in COVID-19. Losses at the gene ends were 3 bases for V and 0 bases for J; bases not matched to a gene: 10. The V gene's germline CDR1 is LNHDA and CDR2 SQIVND (reference sequence). The CDR3 is 17 residues long. The table came from immunoSEQ multiplex PCR; TCRdb's copy has only in-frame clones and leaves some out. The data show 200,000 to 300,000 clones, with around 89% seen just once and under 9.5% held by the top ten.

Source material: PBMCs or T cells enriched from blood (not recorded which). This TCR was sampled from a middle-aged man who had recovered from COVID-19. The rearrangement links TRBV19 to TRBJ2-5; 7 bases are a match to TRBD1. CDR3 coding DNA: TGTGCCAGTAGTATGGACGGTCAAGGGACAGACCAAGAGACCCAGTACTTC. Amino acids: CASSMDGQGTDQETQYF.